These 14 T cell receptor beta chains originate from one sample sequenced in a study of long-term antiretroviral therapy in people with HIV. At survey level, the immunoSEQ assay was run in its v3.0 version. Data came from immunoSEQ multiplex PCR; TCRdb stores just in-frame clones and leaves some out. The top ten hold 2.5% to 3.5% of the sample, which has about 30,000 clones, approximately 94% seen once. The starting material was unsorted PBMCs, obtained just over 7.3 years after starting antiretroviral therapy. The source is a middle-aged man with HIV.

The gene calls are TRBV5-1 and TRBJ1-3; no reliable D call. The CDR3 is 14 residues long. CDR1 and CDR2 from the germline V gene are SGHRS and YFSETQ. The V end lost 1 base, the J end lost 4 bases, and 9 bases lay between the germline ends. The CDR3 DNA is TGCGCCAGCAGCTTGCGGGTTCGAGGAAACACCATATATTTT. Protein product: CASSLRVRGNTIYF.

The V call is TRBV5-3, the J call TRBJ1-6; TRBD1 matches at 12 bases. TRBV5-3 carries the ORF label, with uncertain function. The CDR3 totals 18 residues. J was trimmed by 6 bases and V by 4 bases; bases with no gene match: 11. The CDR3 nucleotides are TGTGCCAGAAGCGGGGACAGGGGGCTACTTTTTCTTAATTCACCCCTCCACTTT. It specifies CARSGDRGLLFLNSPLHF.

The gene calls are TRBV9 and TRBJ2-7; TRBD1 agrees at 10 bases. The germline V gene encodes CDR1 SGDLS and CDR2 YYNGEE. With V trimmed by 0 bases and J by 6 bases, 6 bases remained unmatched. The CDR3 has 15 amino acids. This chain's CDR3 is CASSVGSGTGVEQYF. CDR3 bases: TGTGCCAGCAGCGTAGGGTCTGGGACAGGGGTCGAGCAGTACTTC.

CDR3 coding DNA: TGTGCCAGCAGCTTAGCGGGAGGGGAAGAAGCTTTCTTT. It translates to CASSLAGGEEAFF. The V call is TRBV7-9, the J call TRBJ1-1; maybe TRBD1 (5 bases). Germline CDR1 is SEHNR and CDR2 is FQNEAQ (reference sequence). The CDR3 totals 13 residues. Deletions cut 0 bases from V and 8 bases from J, with 10 bases between.

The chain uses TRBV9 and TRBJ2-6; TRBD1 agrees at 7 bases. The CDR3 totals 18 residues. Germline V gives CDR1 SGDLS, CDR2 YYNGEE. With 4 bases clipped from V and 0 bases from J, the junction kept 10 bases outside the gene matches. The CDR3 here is CASSPRTGSSSGANVLTF. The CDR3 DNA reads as TGTGCCAGCAGCCCCCGGACAGGTTCTAGCTCTGGGGCCAACGTCCTGACTTTC.

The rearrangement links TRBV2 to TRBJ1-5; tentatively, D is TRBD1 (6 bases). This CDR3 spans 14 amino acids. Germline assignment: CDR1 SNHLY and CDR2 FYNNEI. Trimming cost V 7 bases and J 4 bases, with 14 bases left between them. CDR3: CASKGDTGNQPQHF. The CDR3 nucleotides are TGTGCCAGCAAGGGGGACACCGGGAATCAGCCCCAGCATTTT. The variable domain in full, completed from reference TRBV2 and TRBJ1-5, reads EPEVTQTPSHQVTQMGQEVILRCVPISNHLYFYWYRQILGQKVEFLVSFYNNEISEKSEIFDDQFSVERPDGSNFTLKIRSTKLEDSAMYFCASKGDTGNQPQHFGDGTRLSIL.

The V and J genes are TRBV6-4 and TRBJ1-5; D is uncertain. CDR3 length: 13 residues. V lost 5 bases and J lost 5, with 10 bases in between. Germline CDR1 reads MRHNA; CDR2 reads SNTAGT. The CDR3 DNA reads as TGTGCCAGCAGTCGCGACCGGGATCAGCCCCAGCATTTT. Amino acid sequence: CASSRDRDQPQHF.

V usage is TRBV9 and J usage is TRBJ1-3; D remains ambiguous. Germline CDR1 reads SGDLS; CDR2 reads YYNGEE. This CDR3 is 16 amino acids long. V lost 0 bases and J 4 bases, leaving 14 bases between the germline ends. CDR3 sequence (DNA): TGTGCCAGCAGCGTAGAGTGGCAGTACGTGGGAAACACCATATATTTT. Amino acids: CASSVEWQYVGNTIYF.

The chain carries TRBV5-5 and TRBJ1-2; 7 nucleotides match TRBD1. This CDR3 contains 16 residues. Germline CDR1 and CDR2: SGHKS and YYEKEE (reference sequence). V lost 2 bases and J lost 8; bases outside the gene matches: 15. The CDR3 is CASSLDSGTARGGYTF. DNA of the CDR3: TGTGCCAGCAGCTTAGACTCCGGGACAGCGAGGGGCGGCTACACCTTC.

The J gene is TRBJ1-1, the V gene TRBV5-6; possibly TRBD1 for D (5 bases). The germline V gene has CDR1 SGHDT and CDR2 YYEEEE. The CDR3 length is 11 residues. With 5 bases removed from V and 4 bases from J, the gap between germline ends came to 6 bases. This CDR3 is CASSQGTEAFF. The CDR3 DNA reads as TGTGCCAGCAGTCAGGGCACTGAAGCTTTCTTT.

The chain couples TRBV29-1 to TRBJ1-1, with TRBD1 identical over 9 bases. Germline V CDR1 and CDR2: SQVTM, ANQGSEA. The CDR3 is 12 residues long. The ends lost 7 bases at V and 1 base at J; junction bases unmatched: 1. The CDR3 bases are TGCAGCGGGGACAGGGAGAACACTGAAGCTTTCTTT. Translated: CSGDRENTEAFF.

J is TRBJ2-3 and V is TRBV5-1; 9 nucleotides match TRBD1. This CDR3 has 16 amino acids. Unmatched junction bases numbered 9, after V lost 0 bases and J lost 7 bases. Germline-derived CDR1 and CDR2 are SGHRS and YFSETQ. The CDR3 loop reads CASSLARDRATHTQYF. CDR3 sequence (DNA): TGCGCCAGCAGCTTGGCCCGGGACAGGGCTACCCATACGCAGTATTTT.

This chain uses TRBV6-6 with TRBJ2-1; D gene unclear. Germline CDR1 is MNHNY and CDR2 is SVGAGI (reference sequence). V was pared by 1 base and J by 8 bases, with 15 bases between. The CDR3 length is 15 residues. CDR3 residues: CASSYYAGSWDEQFF. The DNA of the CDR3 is TGTGCCAGCAGTTACTATGCAGGATCTTGGGATGAGCAGTTCTTC.

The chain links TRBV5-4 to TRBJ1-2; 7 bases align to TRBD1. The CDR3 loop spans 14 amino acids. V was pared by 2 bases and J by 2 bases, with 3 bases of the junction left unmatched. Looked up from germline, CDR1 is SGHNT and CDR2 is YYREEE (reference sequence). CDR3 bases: TGTGCCAGCAGCTTAGGGGGCTGGAACTATGGCTACACCTTC. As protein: CASSLGGWNYGYTF.